This is a list of T cell receptor beta chains from one sample in a study of shared T cell receptors in the human thymus. Assay used: immunoSEQ multiplex PCR; TCRdb lists only in-frame clones, some missing. There are approximately 490,000 clones in the sample; about 84% occur only once, and about 0.013% lies in the top ten. This same sample was also taken into another study, of human thymus T cells.

The source material was thymocytes. The receptors derive from a boy in the first two years of life with a congenital heart defect. Both conserved end residues are part of each CDR3. Fields, in order: D gene, V gene, clone size, J gene, CDR3 DNA, CDR3 protein. The D gene is left open where the match is weak. Clone size appears in some rows only: once, few, many, or a class for an expanded clone.

D gene: TRBD2
V gene: TRBV6-1
clone size: .
J gene: TRBJ2-3
CDR3 DNA: TGTGCCAGCAGGGACGGCGGGGGAACAGATACGCAGTATTTT
CDR3 protein: CASRDGGGTDTQYF

D gene: .
V gene: TRBV4-3
clone size: .
J gene: TRBJ2-5
CDR3 DNA: TGCGCCAGCAGCCAGGTCCCAGGGCTAGAGACCCAGTACTTC
CDR3 protein: CASSQVPGLETQYF

D gene: .
V gene: TRBV4-2
clone size: .
J gene: TRBJ2-7
CDR3 DNA: TGTGCCAGCAGCCAAGTTAGCCCCGGGGAACCATCCTACGAGCAGTACTTC
CDR3 protein: CASSQVSPGEPSYEQYF

D gene: TRBD2
V gene: TRBV2
clone size: once
J gene: TRBJ2-5
CDR3 DNA: TGTGCCAGCAGTGGGGAGGTCCCCTGGCTAGCGGGAGTTGAGACCCAGTACTTC
CDR3 protein: CASSGEVPWLAGVETQYF

D gene: TRBD1
V gene: TRBV30
clone size: .
J gene: TRBJ2-1
CDR3 DNA: TGTGCCTGGCACAAAGACGTTGACAGGGCACTAAACCCCTTGTACAATGAGCAGTTCTTC
CDR3 protein: CAWHKDVDRALNPLYNEQFF

D gene: TRBD2
V gene: TRBV28
clone size: once
J gene: TRBJ2-1
CDR3 DNA: TGTGCCAGCAGTCTCCAGACTAGCGGGAGAGAAGACAATGAGCAGTTCTTC
CDR3 protein: CASSLQTSGREDNEQFF

D gene: TRBD2
V gene: TRBV5-4
clone size: .
J gene: TRBJ2-1
CDR3 DNA: TGTGCCAGCAGCCGCGGACTAGCGGTTCGAGGGGGCAATGAGCAGTTCTTC
CDR3 protein: CASSRGLAVRGGNEQFF

D gene: .
V gene: TRBV28
clone size: .
J gene: TRBJ1-5
CDR3 DNA: TGTGCCAGCAGTTTGGGTAGGCCAGGCGACCGCAATCAGCCCCAGCATTTT
CDR3 protein: CASSLGRPGDRNQPQHF

D gene: .
V gene: TRBV7-9
clone size: .
J gene: TRBJ1-1
CDR3 DNA: TGTGCCAGCAGCTTAGAGTCAGGGGCAGGCGGTCACACTGAAGCTTTCTTT
CDR3 protein: CASSLESGAGGHTEAFF

D gene: .
V gene: TRBV27
clone size: .
J gene: TRBJ1-5
CDR3 DNA: TGTGCCAGCAGTCCTCACGGTCAGCCCCAGCATTTT
CDR3 protein: CASSPHGQPQHF

D gene: .
V gene: TRBV20-1
clone size: .
J gene: TRBJ2-7
CDR3 DNA: TGCAGTGCTAGAGGGCGGAGCGAGCAGTACTTC
CDR3 protein: CSARGRSEQYF

D gene: .
V gene: TRBV18
clone size: once
J gene: TRBJ1-5
CDR3 DNA: TGTGCCAGCTCACCCGGGGGAAGGGATCAGCCCCAGCATTTT
CDR3 protein: CASSPGGRDQPQHF

D gene: TRBD2
V gene: TRBV18
clone size: few
J gene: TRBJ2-1
CDR3 DNA: TGTGCCAGCTCCGGGAGGGGCCGTTACAATGAGCAGTTCTTC
CDR3 protein: CASSGRGRYNEQFF

D gene: TRBD1
V gene: TRBV5-1
clone size: .
J gene: TRBJ2-3
CDR3 DNA: TGCGCCAGCAGGGCAGGGGGCGCGGATGGCACAGATACGCAGTATTTT
CDR3 protein: CASRAGGADGTDTQYF

D gene: TRBD2
V gene: TRBV6-5
clone size: .
J gene: TRBJ2-1
CDR3 DNA: TGTGCCAGCAGGGTAGCGGGAGGATCTGAGCAGTTCTTC
CDR3 protein: CASRVAGGSEQFF

D gene: TRBD1
V gene: TRBV2
clone size: .
J gene: TRBJ2-6
CDR3 DNA: TGTGCCAGCATGCGGACAGGGCCTAACGTCCTGACTTTC
CDR3 protein: CASMRTGPNVLTF

D gene: .
V gene: TRBV19
clone size: .
J gene: TRBJ2-3
CDR3 DNA: TGTGCCAGCACAAGGACAGTCCGCACAGATACGCAGTATTTT
CDR3 protein: CASTRTVRTDTQYF

D gene: TRBD2
V gene: TRBV7-2
clone size: .
J gene: TRBJ2-3
CDR3 DNA: TGTGCCAGCAGCTTTACCCTTAGCGGGAGGTTAGATACGCAGTATTTT
CDR3 protein: CASSFTLSGRLDTQYF

D gene: TRBD2
V gene: TRBV11-3
clone size: .
J gene: TRBJ2-2
CDR3 DNA: TGTGCCAGCAGCTCCGGGGGGCCGGGAGGGCCGTTCGGGGAGCTGTTTTTT
CDR3 protein: CASSSGGPGGPFGELFF

D gene: TRBD1
V gene: TRBV27
clone size: few
J gene: TRBJ2-1
CDR3 DNA: TGTGCCAGCGGGATCCGGGACAGTATGGACAATGAGCAGTTCTTC
CDR3 protein: CASGIRDSMDNEQFF